This is a list of T cell receptor beta chains from one sample in a study of molecular identifiers for immune sequencing clone quantification. TCRdb ran MiXCR on the PCR reads and lists one entry per CDR3 protein. The table shows approximately 500,000 distinct CDR3 sequences, with about 26% occurring only once. Sequenced sample: naive CD8+ T cells from blood, with Jurkat cell RNA spiked in. These receptors came from a human donor in good health. Some libraries in this study had Jurkat cell RNA spiked in. The CDR3 runs from the conserved cysteine through the conserved F or W. The D gene is left open where the match is weak. Size is stated for part of the rows, as once, few or many counts, or as a class when the clone is expanded.

>few|-|TRBV7-7|TRBJ2-3
CASSLNPGRMTDTQYF
TGTGCCAGCAGCCTAAACCCGGGACGGATGACAGATACGCAGTATTTT
>-|-|TRBV28|TRBJ1-1
CASSLESFRPSPNTEAFF
TGTGCCAGCAGTTTAGAGAGTTTCCGTCCGAGCCCGAACACTGAAGCTTTCTTT
>few|-|TRBV6-5|TRBJ1-3
CASSYEPTGATPSGNTIYF
TGTGCCAGCAGTTACGAGCCGACAGGCGCGACTCCCTCTGGAAACACCATATATTTT
>-|-|TRBV13|TRBJ2-1
CASSLGGPLDEQFF
TGTGCCAGCAGCTTAGGGGGCCCTTTGGATGAGCAGTTCTTC
>few|-|TRBV20-1|TRBJ2-2
CSARDRGGGRVTGELFF
TGCAGTGCTAGAGATCGAGGAGGGGGAAGGGTCACCGGGGAGCTGTTTTTT
>-|TRBD1|TRBV27|TRBJ2-6
CASSPLSQGAGANVLTF
TGTGCCAGCAGTCCTCTAAGCCAGGGGGCTGGGGCCAACGTCCTGACTTTC
>-|-|TRBV7-2|TRBJ2-1
CASSWGASVNNERFF
TGTGCCAGCAGCTGGGGGGCTAGTGTAAACAATGAGCGGTTCTTC
>-|-|TRBV4-3|TRBJ1-4
CASSQEEGFEKLFF
TGCGCCAGCAGCCAAGAAGAGGGCTTTGAAAAACTGTTTTTT
>many|-|TRBV12-3/TRBV12-4|TRBJ2-2
CASNMGIPGELFF
TGTGCCAGCAACATGGGTATCCCCGGGGAGCTGTTTTTT
>few|TRBD2|TRBV20-1|TRBJ2-3
CSARQRTSGTSTDTQYF
TGCAGTGCTAGACAACGGACTAGCGGGACCAGCACAGATACGCAGTATTTT
>-|-|TRBV7-9|TRBJ2-7
CASSDAGYSYEQYF
TGTGCCAGCAGCGACGCTGGCTACTCCTACGAGCAGTACTTC
>few|-|TRBV6-5|TRBJ1-2
CASSPGLDRGYTF
TGTGCCAGCAGTCCGGGACTTGATCGAGGCTACACCTTC
>few|-|TRBV7-6|TRBJ1-4
CASSHRQADEKLFF
TGTGCCAGCAGCCATCGACAAGCAGATGAAAAACTGTTTTTT
>-|TRBD1|TRBV20-1|TRBJ2-7
CSARDRDSATYEQYF
TGCAGTGCTAGAGACCGGGACAGTGCGACCTACGAGCAGTACTTC
>few|-|TRBV24-1|TRBJ2-6
CATSDNRAGANVLTF
TGTGCCACCAGTGATAACAGGGCTGGGGCCAACGTCCTGACTTTC
>-|-|TRBV7-9|TRBJ1-1
CASSLHIGLDTEAFF
TGTGCCAGCAGCTTACACATAGGGCTTGACACTGAAGCTTTCTTT
>many|-|TRBV28|TRBJ2-5
CASSSWDRQETQYF
TGTGCCAGCAGTTCATGGGACCGCCAAGAGACCCAGTACTTC
>few|-|TRBV27|TRBJ2-7
CASSLSPRMTSHEQYF
TGTGCCAGCAGTTTATCGCCAAGGATGACAAGCCACGAGCAGTACTTC
>many|TRBD2|TRBV11-2|TRBJ2-1
CASSLDGVGLAVDEQFF
TGTGCCAGCAGCTTAGACGGCGTGGGCCTAGCGGTCGATGAGCAGTTCTTC
>many|TRBD1|TRBV5-6|TRBJ1-1
CASSFGRGLDQAFF
TGTGCCAGCAGCTTCGGCAGGGGGTTAGACCAAGCTTTCTTT
>many|-|TRBV9|TRBJ2-3
CASSAHDSLTDTQYF
TGTGCCAGCAGCGCCCATGACAGCCTCACAGATACGCAGTATTTT
>few|TRBD2|TRBV28|TRBJ2-1
CASSEAGGGNEQFF
TGTGCCAGCAGTGAAGCGGGAGGCGGCAATGAGCAGTTCTTC
>few|TRBD2|TRBV19|TRBJ2-7
CASSTSGGDEQYF
TGTGCCAGTAGTACGTCGGGAGGAGACGAGCAGTACTTC
>-|TRBD1|TRBV7-8|TRBJ1-6
CASSSLDRLCSSYNSPLHF
TGTGCCAGCAGCTCCCTGGACAGGCTATGCAGCTCCTATAATTCACCCCTCCACTTT
>few|-|TRBV4-3|TRBJ2-7
CASSPGTRTVYEQYF
TGCGCCAGCAGCCCCGGGACGAGGACAGTCTACGAGCAGTACTTC
>-|TRBD1|TRBV11-2|TRBJ1-1
CASSKRGLLNTEAFF
TGTGCCAGCAGCAAAAGGGGGCTTTTGAACACTGAAGCTTTCTTT
>few|TRBD2|TRBV4-1|TRBJ2-7
CASSPTPGGGYEQYF
TGCGCCAGCAGTCCTACCCCCGGCGGGGGCTACGAGCAGTACTTC
>few|TRBD1|TRBV18|TRBJ1-4
CASSLTWDRGDEKLFF
TGTGCCAGCTCACTTACCTGGGACAGAGGTGATGAAAAACTGTTTTTT
>-|TRBD1|TRBV28|TRBJ1-1
CATEETGGYTEAFF
TGTGCCACGGAAGAAACAGGGGGCTACACTGAAGCTTTCTTT
>few|-|TRBV29-1|TRBJ2-1
CSVEKNEQFF
TGCAGCGTTGAAAAAAATGAGCAGTTCTTC